Below, 6 T cell receptor beta chains from the same sample are listed, as sequenced in a study of early T cells in non-severe SARS-CoV-2 infection (dated by TCRdb to the early 2020s). The library was prepared using 5' RACE. The sequencing machine was a NextSeq 500. TCRdb reran the public reads through fastp at Q25 and MiXCR, keeping productive beta chains. Every entry covers one CDR3 protein and lists the most common genes and DNA from its rows. For this sample the table gives approximately 63,000 distinct CDR3 sequences, of which about 6% were detected only once. The top ten hold less than 3.5% of the sample. This specimen was whole blood, taken at baseline. The receptors here all came from an adult who was a healthcare worker with PCR-confirmed SARS-CoV-2 infection or an uninfected control (not recorded which).

The rearrangement uses TRBV7-4 and TRBJ1-5; no clear D. Germline assignment: CDR1 SGHVT and CDR2 SQSDAQ. This CDR3 has 18 residues. Trimming took 5 bases from V and 2 from J, leaving 22 bases between them. The CDR3 spells CASSKRGTGKFRNQPQHF. The CDR3 nucleotides are TGTGCCAGCAGCAAACGGGGTACTGGGAAGTTTCGCAATCAGCCCCAGCATTTT.

This clonotype showed up many times. The rearrangement joins TRBV18 to TRBJ2-7; tentatively, D is TRBD2 (5 bases). The germline V gene encodes CDR1 KGHSH and CDR2 LQKENI. CDR3 size: 14 residues. Between the trimmed V and J ends, which lost 6 bases and 2 bases, there was a span of 14 bases. CDR3 nucleotide sequence: TGTGCCAGCTCCCGGGGAGCGGTTACCTACGAGCAGTACTTC. It yields the protein CASSRGAVTYEQYF.

In this sample, this clonotype turned up many times. The CDR3 loop is CASSQNLGGGQPQHF. In nucleotides, the CDR3 is TGTGCCAGCAGCCAAAACCTGGGTGGAGGACAGCCCCAGCATTTT. The chain recombines TRBV3-1 with TRBJ1-5; D gene uncertain. V was clipped by 2 bases and J by 7 bases, with 15 bases between them. Looked up from germline, CDR1 is LGHDT and CDR2 is YNNKEL (reference sequence). The CDR3 runs 15 residues.

This chain connects TRBV11-3 to TRBJ2-1; D gene uncertain. Deletions cut 3 bases from V and 5 bases from J, with 5 bases between. CDR3 length equals 12 residues. Germline-derived CDR1 and CDR2 are SGHNT and YENEEA. The CDR3 loop is CASSFNHNEQFF. CDR3 DNA sequence: TGTGCCAGCAGCTTTAACCACAATGAGCAGTTCTTC.

This clonotype has a count of ten or more. The chain combines TRBV11-1 with TRBJ2-1; 9 positions match TRBD2. The CDR3 is 16 amino acids. J lost 2 bases, V lost 0 bases, and 2 bases had no gene match. CDR1 is SGHAT and CDR2 is FQDESV in the germline V gene (reference sequence). In nucleotides, the CDR3 is TGTGCCAGCAGCTTAGCGTTAGCGGGAGCCTACAATGAGCAGTTCTTC. Protein sequence: CASSLALAGAYNEQFF.

This clonotype was seen only a few times. The chain uses TRBV4-3 and TRBJ2-1, with 11 bases matching TRBD2. Germline V gene sequence: CDR1 LGHNA, CDR2 YSLEER. The CDR3 spans 16 residues. J lost 2 bases, V lost 4 bases, and 4 bases had no gene match. CDR3 sequence: CASSLPTSGTYNEQFF. CDR3 nucleotides: TGCGCCAGCAGCCTACCGACTAGCGGGACCTACAATGAGCAGTTCTTC.